This T cell receptor (beta chain) was retrieved from a study of shared clonotypes between healthy human individuals. V shed 4 bases, J shed 3 bases, and the junction held 6 bases outside the gene matches. CDR1 is SGHRS, CDR2 YFSETQ, per germline. The CDR3 totals 14 residues. The table came from immunoSEQ multiplex PCR; TCRdb's copy has only in-frame clones and leaves some out. The sample lists a few million clones; 93% were seen once. A CD45RA-negative memory subset and a CD45RA+ naive subset were separated from the CD4+ cells. Specimen: naive CD4+ T cells from PBMCs. Subset reported: CD45RA+ positively selected. The chain joins TRBV5-1 to TRBJ1-1; 7 nucleotides align to TRBD1. The TCR sequence derives from a man aged 18 to 30 in good health. Some clones in this sample may be carry-over from other donors' samples. In DNA, the CDR3 is TGCGCCAGCAGCACAACAGGGGTGGACACTGAAGCTTTCTTT. It is translated as CASSTTGVDTEAFF.